The 3 T cell receptor beta chains below come from one sample, sequenced in a study of control samples from healthy donors and cancer patients (TCRdb year 2020). Library preparation employed the immunoSEQ multiplex PCR assay. Drawn from immuneACCESS, this table holds only the in-frame rearrangements with V and J called that TCRdb kept. Clones are partly lost; checked studies trace under half to an unresolved V gene and leave the rest unexplained. This sample is represented by some 150,000 clones; about 94% of them were singletons. The ten largest clonotypes hold around 13% of the sample. The source material was PBMCs. The receptors were gathered from a man in his sixties with colorectal cancer.

J is TRBJ1-1 and V is TRBV18; 7 nucleotides line up with TRBD1. CDR1 and CDR2 (germline): KGHSH, LQKENI. V dropped 10 bases and J dropped 6; count of bases not matched to a gene: 11. The CDR3 has 13 residues. For the CDR3, the DNA is TGTGCCACCCGAACAGGGGCTCCGTCTGAAGCTTTCTTT. It yields the protein CATRTGAPSEAFF.

The chain links TRBV3-1 (or the pseudogene TRBV3-2) to TRBJ1-2; tentatively, D is TRBD1 (5 bases). CDR3 length: 13 amino acids. Trimming stripped 3 bases from V and 4 bases from J, with 9 bases between. The V gene's germline CDR1 is LGHDT and CDR2 YNNKEL (reference sequence). This CDR3 reads CASSQGRFYGYTF. As DNA, the CDR3 is TGTGCCAGCAGCCAGGGACGGTTCTATGGCTACACCTTC.

J is TRBJ2-7 and V is TRBV7-2, with D unresolved. The V end lost 5 bases, the J end lost 4 bases, and 12 bases lay between the germline ends. Germline CDR1 is SGHTA and CDR2 is FQGNSA. The CDR3 loop spans 13 amino acids. This chain's CDR3 is CASSQLGWYEQYF. The DNA of the CDR3 is TGTGCCAGCAGCCAACTGGGGTGGTACGAGCAGTACTTC.